This T cell receptor beta chain stems from a study of shared clonotypes between healthy human individuals. Regarding the study as a whole: Compared with clonotypes that all four donors shared, non-shared clonotypes had lower generation probabilities. Naive subsets, compared against memory subsets, generally had larger estimated richness values. Genetic and exposure-history diversity was limited by the few donors.

Comments on this clone: Its specificity is not known.

With 2 bases clipped from V and 6 bases from J, the junction kept 10 bases outside the gene matches. Germline CDR1 reads SGHTA; CDR2 reads FQGTGA. This CDR3 contains 16 residues. As defined, naive CD8 cells were CD45RO-negative and positively selected for CCR7, with terminally differentiated effector memory CD45RA+ cells excluded. Healthy adults negative for HIV, lacking recent acute infections or vaccinations, served as donors. The method was immunoSEQ multiplex PCR; TCRdb's version includes in-frame clones alone and lacks a portion of them. The sample gives roughly 1,800,000 clones, just under 95% of which show up once; 0.9% to 1.5% is in the top ten.

V usage is TRBV7-3 and J usage is TRBJ2-1; 7 bases line up with TRBD2. Sequenced sample: naive CD8+ T cells sorted from blood. The source is a man between 18 and 29 years old in good health. CDR3: CASSLWGGQNLNEQFF. CDR3 DNA: TGTGCCAGCAGCTTATGGGGAGGGCAAAACCTCAATGAGCAGTTCTTC.